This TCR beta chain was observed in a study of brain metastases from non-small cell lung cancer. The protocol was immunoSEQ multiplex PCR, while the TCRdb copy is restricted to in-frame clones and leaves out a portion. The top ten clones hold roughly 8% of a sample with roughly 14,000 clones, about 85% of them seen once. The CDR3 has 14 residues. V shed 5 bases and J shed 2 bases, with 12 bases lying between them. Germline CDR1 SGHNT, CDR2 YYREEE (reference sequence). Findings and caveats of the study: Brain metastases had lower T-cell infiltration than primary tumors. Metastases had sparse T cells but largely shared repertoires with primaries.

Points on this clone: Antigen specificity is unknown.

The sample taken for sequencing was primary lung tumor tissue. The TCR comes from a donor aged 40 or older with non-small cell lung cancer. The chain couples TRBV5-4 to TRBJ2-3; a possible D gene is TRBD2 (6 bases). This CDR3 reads CASRAGTLTDTQYF. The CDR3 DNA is TGTGCCAGCAGGGCCGGGACTCTCACAGATACGCAGTATTTT.